These 27 T cell receptor beta chains came from one sample sequenced in a study of blood T cells in healthy people across ages. It was with a sample-barcoded 5' primer and a J-beta primer mix that a second PCR of roughly 7 to 12 cycles was run. TCRdb re-called the 5' RACE reads with MiXCR, one entry per CDR3 protein. This sample has approximately 800,000 distinct CDR3 sequences, with approximately 65% found just once. The specimen sequenced was blood. These receptors originate from a man aged 30 to 45 in good health.

The gene calls are TRBV6-4 and TRBJ2-5; possibly TRBD1 for D (6 bases). The CDR3 is 14 residues long. Per the germline V gene, CDR1 is MRHNA and CDR2 is SNTAGT. The V gene lost 5 bases and the J gene lost 3 bases, with 13 bases spanning the gap. CDR3 sequence: CASSINPGEETQYF. In DNA form, the CDR3 reads TGTGCCAGCAGTATTAACCCAGGGGAAGAGACCCAGTACTTC.

The chain is built from TRBV13 and TRBJ2-3; D may correspond to TRBD1 or TRBD2 (5 bases each). The V end lost 8 bases, the J end lost 3 bases, and 12 bases lay between the germline ends. The CDR3 is made up of 13 amino acids. Germline V gives CDR1 PRHDT, CDR2 FYEKMQ (reference sequence). CDR3 bases: TGTGCCAGCGGGGCGAGCGGTACAGATACGCAGTATTTT. Protein sequence: CASGASGTDTQYF.

The rearrangement uses TRBV10-3 and TRBJ2-3, with D uncertain. The ends were cut back, 7 bases at V and 0 bases at J, with 8 bases in the middle. From germline, CDR1 is ENHRY and CDR2 SYGVKD. This CDR3 region has 13 residues. CDR3 sequence (DNA): TGTGCCATCAAACCTGAGAGCACAGATACGCAGTATTTT. It translates to CAIKPESTDTQYF.

CDR3 coding DNA: TGTGCCAGCAGCTTATGGGTTGGTTCCTACAATGAGCAGTTCTTC. Protein product: CASSLWVGSYNEQFF. The V call is TRBV7-9, the J call TRBJ2-1; no clear D gene. Germline CDR1 is SEHNR and CDR2 is FQNEAQ (reference sequence). This CDR3 has 15 residues. V dropped 2 bases and J dropped 1 base, with 9 bases sitting between them.

The genes are TRBV4-2 and TRBJ2-3; no clear D. Germline CDR1 is LGHNA and CDR2 is YNFKEQ. The germline V and J ends were trimmed by 0 bases and 8 bases, with 15 bases remaining between them. This CDR3 is built from 15 residues. CDR3 coding DNA: TGTGCCAGCAGCCAAGAAAGCTGGGCATCGGGTACGCAGTATTTT. It yields the protein CASSQESWASGTQYF.

The table lists this clonotype with a few counts. The genes are TRBV3-1 and TRBJ2-3, with 13 bases fitting TRBD2. Trimming at V came to 6 bases and at J to 9 bases, leaving 12 bases not matched to a gene. The germline gives CDR1 LGHDT, CDR2 YNNKEL (reference sequence). This CDR3 region has 16 residues. Written as DNA, the CDR3 is TGTGCCAGCAGGAACCCGGGACTAGCGGGGCAAGACACGCAGTATTTT. This gives the protein CASRNPGLAGQDTQYF.

There are a few counts of this clonotype. The chain joins TRBV6-2 or TRBV6-3 to TRBJ2-3; TRBD2 aligns across 9 bases. Looked up from germline, CDR1 is MNHEY and CDR2 is SVGEGT. This CDR3 is built from 16 residues. V trimming: 9 bases; J trimming: 2 bases; junction bases outside the gene matches: 12. The CDR3 DNA sequence: TGTGCCAGTAACGAGGGTCTAGCGGGGCCCACAGATACGCAGTATTTT. Protein product: CASNEGLAGPTDTQYF.

CDR3 protein: CASSIEPHWTNTEAFF. CDR3 in DNA: TGTGCCAGCAGCATAGAGCCCCATTGGACAAACACTGAAGCTTTCTTT. The chain employs TRBV9 and TRBJ1-1; tentative D call: TRBD1 (5 bases). Germline V lookup: CDR1 SGDLS, CDR2 YYNGEE. This CDR3 region has 16 residues. Deletions cut 4 bases from V and 2 bases from J, with 18 bases between.

As to this clonotype: Possible read error: a much larger clone is one base away. The J gene is TRBJ2-1, the V gene TRBV9; TRBD1 aligns across 7 bases. Germline CDR1 and CDR2: SGDLS and YYNGEE. With 6 bases clipped from V and 10 bases from J, the junction kept 19 bases outside the gene matches. This CDR3 has 16 amino acids. The chain's CDR3 is CASNPPTGPSSYEQFF. The CDR3 DNA reads TGTGCCAGCAACCCTCCGACAGGGCCAAGCTCCTACGAGCAGTTCTTC.

The chain combines TRBV10-3 with TRBJ1-5; D unclear. This CDR3 has 12 amino acids. Germline lookup yields CDR1 ENHRY and CDR2 SYGVKD. Deletions cut 5 bases from V and 4 bases from J, with 6 bases between. CDR3 loop: CAISNTNQPQHF. The CDR3 DNA reads as TGTGCCATCAGTAATACTAATCAGCCCCAGCATTTT.

The V call is TRBV28, the J call TRBJ2-3; no firm D call. Germline-derived CDR1 and CDR2 are MDHEN and SYDVKM. This CDR3 is 16 amino acids long. V dropped 1 base and J dropped 2 bases, with 13 bases sitting between them. The CDR3 nucleotides are TGTGCCAGCAGTTTATCTGACCTAAACCCCACAGATACGCAGTATTTT. Its translation: CASSLSDLNPTDTQYF.

The chain carries TRBV9 and TRBJ2-1, with TRBD2 matching 8 bases. The germline CDR1 and CDR2 sequences are SGDLS and YYNGEE. Trimming cost V 3 bases and J 7 bases; bases outside gene matches: 6. There are 14 residues in the CDR3. The CDR3 is CASSGGGLVNEQFF. CDR3 in DNA: TGTGCCAGCAGCGGCGGGGGACTAGTGAATGAGCAGTTCTTC.

This clonotype was picked up a small number of times. V gene TRBV7-9 combines with J gene TRBJ2-5; a weak D match, TRBD1 (5 bases). With 0 bases removed from V and 10 bases from J, the gap between germline ends came to 15 bases. The CDR3 is made up of 14 amino acids. Germline CDR1 reads SEHNR; CDR2 reads FQNEAQ (reference sequence). The CDR3 spells CASSLAPAGLDQYF. The DNA of the CDR3 is TGTGCCAGCAGCTTAGCCCCAGCAGGGTTGGACCAGTACTTC.

This clonotype was observed a handful of times. J is TRBJ1-2 and V is TRBV10-3; tentatively, D is TRBD1 (6 bases). Looked up from germline, CDR1 is ENHRY and CDR2 is SYGVKD. CDR3 size: 13 residues. V was clipped by 6 bases and J by 5 bases, with 13 bases between them. The CDR3 sequence: CAIRNRENYGYTF. The CDR3, as DNA: TGTGCCATCAGGAACAGGGAAAATTATGGCTACACCTTC.

About this clonotype itself: Likely a read error: the CDR3 ends without its conserved phenylalanine or tryptophan. The chain joins TRBV25-1 to TRBJ1-2; no clear D. The CDR3 loop spans 14 amino acids. CDR1 is MGHDK, CDR2 SYGVNS, per germline. Trimming left V 1 base short and J 1 base short, with 7 bases between. The CDR3 sequence: CASSELQLNYGYTL. DNA for the CDR3: TGTGCCAGCAGTGAATTGCAACTTAACTATGGCTACACCTTA.

The chain has TRBV7-9 and TRBJ2-7, with no clear D. V was pared by 5 bases and J by 3 bases, with 11 bases between. The CDR3 runs to 13 residues. Per the germline V gene, CDR1 is SEHNR and CDR2 is FQNEAQ (reference sequence). CDR3 sequence: CASSGQVIYEQYF. The DNA of the CDR3 is TGTGCCAGCAGCGGTCAGGTGATCTACGAGCAGTACTTC.

The chain couples TRBV12-3 or TRBV12-4 to TRBJ2-7; the D call may be TRBD1 or TRBD2 (5 bases each). V lost 5 bases and J lost 7, with 18 bases in between. The CDR3 has 14 residues. CDR3 region: CASSLTGTAREQYF. The CDR3 region has the DNA TGTGCCAGCAGTCTAACCGGGACCGCGCGGGAGCAGTACTTC.

V usage is TRBV6-5 and J usage is TRBJ2-4; TRBD1 matches 9 bases. This CDR3 has 15 amino acids. Per germline, CDR1 MNHEY and CDR2 SVGAGI. With V trimmed by 5 bases and J by 8 bases, 10 bases remained unmatched. In DNA, the CDR3 is TGTGCCAGCAGTCCCGGGACAGGGTTTCGGGACATTCAGTACTTC. It encodes CASSPGTGFRDIQYF.

The CDR3: CASSKSTGNQPQHF. The CDR3 DNA follows: TGTGCCAGCAGTAAATCAACAGGAAATCAGCCCCAGCATTTT. The chain couples TRBV2 to TRBJ1-5, with D perhaps TRBD1 (5 bases). The CDR3 is 14 amino acids. CDR1 SNHLY and CDR2 FYNNEI come from the germline V gene. V lost 5 bases and J lost 4, with 12 bases in between.

J is TRBJ2-4 and V is TRBV7-6, with a possible D match to TRBD2 (6 bases). The CDR3 runs to 15 residues. The V gene lost 1 base and the J gene lost 7 bases, with 14 bases spanning the gap. CDR1 and CDR2 (germline): SGHVS, FNYEAQ. The CDR3 here is CASSLELGAGNIQYF. The DNA of the CDR3 is TGTGCCAGCAGCTTAGAACTAGGCGCGGGGAACATTCAGTACTTC.

This sequence joins TRBV5-1 and TRBJ2-6; D remains ambiguous. Germline CDR1 and CDR2: SGHRS and YFSETQ. CDR3 length equals 17 residues. V lost 4 bases and J lost 0, with 14 bases in between. CDR3 nucleotides: TGCGCCAGCAGCCATGGGATAGGGAACTCTGGGGCCAACGTCCTGACTTTC. It encodes CASSHGIGNSGANVLTF.

This chain links TRBV4-2 with TRBJ2-3; 8 bases line up with TRBD2. The CDR3 loop spans 17 amino acids. The V segment lost 2 bases and the J segment 6 bases; nucleotides outside the gene matches: 13. Germline-derived CDR1 and CDR2 are LGHNA and YNFKEQ. The CDR3 region has the DNA TGTGCCAGCAGCCAATGGGGCGGGGGGCCGATCGGTGATACGCAGTATTTT. This encodes CASSQWGGGPIGDTQYF.

This chain joins TRBV27 and TRBJ1-4; maybe TRBD1 (6 bases). Trimming pared 4 bases from V and 5 bases from J, leaving 14 bases between. CDR3 size: 15 residues. Germline CDR1 and CDR2: MNHEY and SMNVEV (reference sequence). The CDR3 DNA is TGTGCCAGCAGTTCCTTTGGACAGCAAAATGAAAAACTGTTTTTT. It codes for CASSSFGQQNEKLFF.

This clonotype has more than one count but fewer than ten. In DNA form, the CDR3 reads TGCAGTGCTAGTCCCGGGACTAGCGGCACCACAGATACGCAGTATTTT. This encodes CSASPGTSGTTDTQYF. V is TRBV20-1 and J is TRBJ2-3; TRBD2 aligns across 11 bases. The CDR3 is made up of 16 amino acids. After removal of 3 bases from V and 2 bases from J, the junction contained 7 bases not matched to a gene. Germline-derived CDR1 and CDR2 are DFQATT and SNEGSKA (reference sequence).

V and J are TRBV20-1 and TRBJ2-5; 8 bases match TRBD2. CDR3 length: 15 amino acids. The J segment lost 2 bases and the V segment lost 0 bases, leaving 5 bases of the junction unmatched. Germline CDR1 reads DFQATT; CDR2 reads SNEGSKA (reference sequence). CDR3 nucleotide sequence: TGCAGTGCTAGAGAGAGTAGCGGGGTTCAAGAGACCCAGTACTTC. Protein product: CSARESSGVQETQYF.

A few counts support this clonotype. This chain connects TRBV28 to TRBJ1-5; TRBD1 matches 8 bases. This CDR3 region has 15 residues. V lost 4 bases to trimming and J lost 7 bases; unmatched junction nucleotides: 9. Germline V gene sequence: CDR1 MDHEN, CDR2 SYDVKM. CDR3 nucleotides: TGTGCCAGCAGTTGGAGGACAGGGACGGAGCAGCCCCAGCATTTT. Its protein product is CASSWRTGTEQPQHF.

The chain is built from TRBV13 and TRBJ2-7; TRBD2 is a possible D gene (6 bases). Per germline, CDR1 PRHDT and CDR2 FYEKMQ (reference sequence). The ends were cut back, 4 bases at V and 0 bases at J, with 13 bases in the middle. The CDR3 totals 15 residues. DNA for the CDR3: TGTGCCAGCAGCTGTGTTCAGGGACTCTCCTACGAGCAGTACTTC. Its translation: CASSCVQGLSYEQYF.